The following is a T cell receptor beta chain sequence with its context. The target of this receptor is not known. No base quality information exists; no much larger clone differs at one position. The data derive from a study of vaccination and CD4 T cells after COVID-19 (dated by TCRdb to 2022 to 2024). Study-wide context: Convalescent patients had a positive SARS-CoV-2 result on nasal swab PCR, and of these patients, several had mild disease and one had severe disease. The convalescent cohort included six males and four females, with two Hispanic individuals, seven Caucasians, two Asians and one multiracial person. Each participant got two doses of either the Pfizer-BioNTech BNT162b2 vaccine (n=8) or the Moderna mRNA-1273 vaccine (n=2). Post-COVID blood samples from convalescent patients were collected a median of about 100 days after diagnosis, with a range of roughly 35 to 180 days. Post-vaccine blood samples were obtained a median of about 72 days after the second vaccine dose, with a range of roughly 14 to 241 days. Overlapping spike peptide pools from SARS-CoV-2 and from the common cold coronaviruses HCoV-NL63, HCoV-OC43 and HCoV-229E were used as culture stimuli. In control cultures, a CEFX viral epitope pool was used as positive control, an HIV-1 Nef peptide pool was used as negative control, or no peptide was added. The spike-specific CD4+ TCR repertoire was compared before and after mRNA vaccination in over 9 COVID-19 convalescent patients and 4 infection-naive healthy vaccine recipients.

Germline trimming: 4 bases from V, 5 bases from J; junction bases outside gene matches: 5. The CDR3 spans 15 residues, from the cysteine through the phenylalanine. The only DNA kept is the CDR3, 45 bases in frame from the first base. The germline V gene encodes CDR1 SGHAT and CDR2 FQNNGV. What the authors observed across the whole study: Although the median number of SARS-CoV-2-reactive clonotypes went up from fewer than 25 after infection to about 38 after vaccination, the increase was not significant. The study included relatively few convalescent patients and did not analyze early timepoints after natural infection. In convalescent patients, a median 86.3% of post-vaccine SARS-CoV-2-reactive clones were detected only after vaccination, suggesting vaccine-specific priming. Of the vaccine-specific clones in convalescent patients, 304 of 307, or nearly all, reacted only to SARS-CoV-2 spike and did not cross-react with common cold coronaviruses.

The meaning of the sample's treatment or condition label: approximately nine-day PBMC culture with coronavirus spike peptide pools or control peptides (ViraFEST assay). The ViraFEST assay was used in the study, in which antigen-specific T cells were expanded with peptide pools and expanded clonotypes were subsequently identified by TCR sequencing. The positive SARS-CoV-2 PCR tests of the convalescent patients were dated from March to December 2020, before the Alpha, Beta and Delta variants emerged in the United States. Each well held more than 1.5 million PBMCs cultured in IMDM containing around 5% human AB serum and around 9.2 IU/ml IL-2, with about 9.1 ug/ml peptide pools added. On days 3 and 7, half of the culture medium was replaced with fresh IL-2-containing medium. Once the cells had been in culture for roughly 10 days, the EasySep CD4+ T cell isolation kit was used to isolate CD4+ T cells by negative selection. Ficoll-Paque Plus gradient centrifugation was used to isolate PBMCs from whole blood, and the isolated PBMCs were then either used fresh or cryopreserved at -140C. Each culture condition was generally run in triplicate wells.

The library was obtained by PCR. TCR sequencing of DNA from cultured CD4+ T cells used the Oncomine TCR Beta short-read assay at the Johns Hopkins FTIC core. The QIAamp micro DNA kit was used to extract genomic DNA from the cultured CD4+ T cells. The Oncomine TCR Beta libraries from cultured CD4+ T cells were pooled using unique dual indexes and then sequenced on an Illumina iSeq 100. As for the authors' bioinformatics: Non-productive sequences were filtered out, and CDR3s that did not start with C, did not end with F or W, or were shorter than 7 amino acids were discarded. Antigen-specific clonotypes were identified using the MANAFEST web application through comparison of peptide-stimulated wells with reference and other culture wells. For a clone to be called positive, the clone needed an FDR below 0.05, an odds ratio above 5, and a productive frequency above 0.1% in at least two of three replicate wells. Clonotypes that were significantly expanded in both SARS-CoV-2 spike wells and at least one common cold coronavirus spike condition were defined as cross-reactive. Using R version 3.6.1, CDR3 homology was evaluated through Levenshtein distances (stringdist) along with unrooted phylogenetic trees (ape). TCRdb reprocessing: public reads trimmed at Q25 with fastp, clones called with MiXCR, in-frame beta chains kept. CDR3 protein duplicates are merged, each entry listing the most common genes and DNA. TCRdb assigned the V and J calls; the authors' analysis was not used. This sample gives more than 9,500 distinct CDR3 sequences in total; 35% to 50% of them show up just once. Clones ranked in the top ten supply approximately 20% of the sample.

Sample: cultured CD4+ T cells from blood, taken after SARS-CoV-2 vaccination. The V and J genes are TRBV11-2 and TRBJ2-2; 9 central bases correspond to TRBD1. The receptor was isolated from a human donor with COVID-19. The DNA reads TGTGCCAGCAGCTCCGGGACAGGGAAGACCGGGGAGCTGTTTTTT. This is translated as CASSSGTGKTGELFF.